Reported below is one T cell receptor beta chain. The antigen remains undetermined. TCRdb's table, derived via immunoSEQ multiplex PCR, lists solely in-frame clones and lacks some. This table holds about 97,000 clones, around nine tenths found once. These data originate in a study of T cell responses to AZD1222 COVID-19 vaccine. Whole-study context: Pooled together were second doses at about 4 or about 12 weeks.

The study's findings and limits: Repertoires were obtained only post-peak T cell response. Among the donors, most were white British and more were female, and clonal diversity was possibly underestimated. Vaccination with two AZD1222 doses was followed by a rise in Spike-specific TCR breadth and depth.

Germline assignment: CDR1 MNHEY and CDR2 SVGAGI. V was pared by 5 bases and J by 7 bases, with 15 bases between. CDR3 size: 13 residues. This material consisted of peripheral blood, taken on day 0 of AZD1222 vaccination. The chain is built from TRBV6-5 and TRBJ2-7; a possible D gene is TRBD1 (5 bases). This clonotype was sampled from an adult in good health. The CDR3 sequence is CASSQQVVLEQYF. CDR3 bases: TGTGCCAGCAGTCAACAGGTGGTACTGGAGCAGTACTTC.